The 4 T cell receptor beta chains listed next were all sequenced from one sample in a study of blood T cell repertoires in COVID-19. The protocol was immunoSEQ multiplex PCR, while the TCRdb copy is restricted to in-frame clones and leaves out a portion. Here the sample spans roughly 50,000 clones, 85% being singletons. Sequencing input: peripheral blood. The receptors were sampled from a human donor in a cohort sampled during active COVID-19.

J is TRBJ1-4 and V is TRBV2, with a weak D call TRBD1 (6 bases). Trimming removed 3 bases at V and 6 bases at J, with 14 bases between. The CDR3 totals 15 residues. In germline, CDR1 is SNHLY, CDR2 FYNNEI. The CDR3 reads CASSDWDTTDEKLFF. CDR3 in DNA: TGTGCCAGCAGTGATTGGGACACGACAGATGAAAAACTGTTTTTT.

V usage is TRBV5-1 and J usage is TRBJ2-7; 7 bases agree with TRBD2. The CDR3 length is 15 residues. V trimming: 1 base; J trimming: 4 bases; junction bases outside the gene matches: 8. Germline CDR1 is SGHRS and CDR2 is YFSETQ. The CDR3 region has the DNA TGCGCCAGCAGCTTGAGGCCTAGCGGAAAATACGAGCAGTACTTC. It codes for CASSLRPSGKYEQYF.

The chain joins TRBV2 to TRBJ2-7, with 7 bases identical to TRBD2. CDR1 is SNHLY, CDR2 FYNNEI, per germline. This CDR3 has 14 residues. V was pared by 6 bases and J by 10 bases, with 15 bases of the junction left unmatched. The CDR3 loop is CASSQNRDYGFQYF. The CDR3 DNA sequence: TGTGCCAGCAGCCAAAACCGGGACTATGGGTTTCAGTACTTC.

CDR3 nucleotide sequence: TGTGCCAGCAGCTCCGGGTGGAGGGGTACGCAGTATTTT. Protein: CASSSGWRGTQYF. The chain joins TRBV7-2 to TRBJ2-3; tentatively, D is TRBD2 (6 bases). Germline assignment: CDR1 SGHTA and CDR2 FQGNSA. The CDR3 is 13 amino acids. The V end lost 4 bases, the J end lost 8 bases, and 13 bases lay between the germline ends.